The TCR beta chain under discussion was sequenced for a study of blood T cells in healthy people across ages. Study-wide points: Both higher diversity and more naive CD4+ cells marked long-lived donors when set against aged donors.

A second PCR of 7 to 11 cycles used a sample-barcoded 5' primer and a J-beta primer mix. Each cDNA molecule, via a template-switch adaptor with 12 random nucleotides, was tagged. At least 2.5 million CDR3-containing paired-end reads were obtained per sample. Each CDR3 protein gets one entry after TCRdb re-called the 5' RACE reads with MiXCR. This table holds about 680,000 distinct CDR3 sequences, about 52% found once. The CDR3 has 14 amino acids. Germline V gene sequence: CDR1 GTSNPN, CDR2 SVGIG (reference sequence). The V end lost 0 bases, the J end lost 6 bases, and 11 bases lay between the germline ends. Comment on this clonotype: Antigen unknown.

This TCR derives from a woman aged 60-75 years in good health. The sample consisted of blood. This chain uses TRBV30 with TRBJ1-4; D possibly corresponds to TRBD1 (6 bases). The CDR3 DNA is TGTGCCTGGAGTGTCTGGACAGAAGATGAAAAACTGTTTTTT. As protein: CAWSVWTEDEKLFF.